This T cell receptor beta chain was identified in a study of read filtering for tumor transcriptome and immune sequencing. Per the germline V gene, CDR1 is SQVTM and CDR2 is ANQGSEA. The CDR3 has 13 residues. Germline trimming cut 7 bases from V and 7 bases from J; bases unmatched to any gene: 13. Study findings and constraints: Compared with RNA-seq, IR-seq gave much higher clonotype depth and reliability.

The library was built from 400 ng RNA with molecular barcoded adaptors for alpha/delta and beta/gamma chains. One entry per CDR3 protein, called by TCRdb with MiXCR from the reads. The sample yields tens of thousands of distinct CDR3 sequences, about 19% seen once. A remark on this clonotype: The antigen remains unidentified.

Sequencing input: a population of CD138-negative cells sorted from bone marrow. This chain uses TRBV29-1 with TRBJ2-7; 7 bases are shared with TRBD1. This clonotype originated in a donor at least 40 years old with multiple myeloma. The chain's CDR3 is CSASDRTRGEQYF. DNA for the CDR3: TGCAGCGCTTCGGACAGGACCCGGGGAGAGCAGTACTTC.